The 2 T cell receptor beta chains in this list originate from one sample, sequenced in a study of vaccination effects on CD4 cells after COVID-19. TCRdb's table, derived via immunoSEQ multiplex PCR, lists solely in-frame clones and lacks some. Of around 75,000 clones in the sample, roughly 73% were seen once. These receptors' antigens are unknown. CD4+ T cells specific for antigen were expanded with viral peptide pools by the ViraFEST assay before sequencing. The authors isolated CD4+ T cells after around nine days of culture. Infection dated between March and December 2020, before the Alpha, Beta and Delta variants reached the United States. Sample: CD4+ T cells from PBMCs cultured with HIV peptides, taken before COVID-19 vaccination. Subset indicated: HIV-1 Nef peptide pool negative control/reference culture. The receptor set was obtained from a human donor who had a prior SARS-CoV-2 infection.

This clone was detected only a few times. The chain links TRBV18 to TRBJ1-2; 10 bases align to TRBD1. Germline CDR1 is KGHSH and CDR2 is LQKENI. The V segment lost 6 bases and the J segment 6 bases; nucleotides outside the gene matches: 10. The CDR3 totals 15 residues. The CDR3 bases are TGTGCCAGCTCCCCCAGGACAGGGGGGAGCGATGGCTACACCTTC. Translation gives CASSPRTGGSDGYTF.

This CDR3 is CSASGSKVAGGDEQFF. CDR3 sequence (DNA): TGCAGTGCTAGTGGGTCGAAAGTAGCGGGGGGGGATGAGCAGTTCTTC. This rearrangement joins TRBV20-1 to TRBJ2-1; TRBD2 matches 11 bases. The germline CDR1 and CDR2 sequences are DFQATT and SNEGSKA (reference sequence). The CDR3 totals 16 residues. Losses at the gene ends were 3 bases for V and 8 bases for J; bases not matched to a gene: 12.